These 5 T cell receptor beta chains share one sample of origin, sequenced in a study of T cell repertoires in cytomegalovirus infection. TCRdb used MiXCR to reprocess the reads, holding one entry per CDR3 protein. This table has fewer than 200,000 distinct CDR3 sequences, roughly a fifth appearing once. Input material: PBMCs. Receptors were obtained from a human donor in good health (CMV status not recorded). Some clones in this sample may be carry-over from other donors' samples.

This clonotype was detected many times. The chain joins TRBV7-8 to TRBJ1-6; a possible D gene is TRBD1 (5 bases). This CDR3 has 16 residues. The V gene lost 5 bases and the J gene lost 9 bases, with 20 bases spanning the gap. CDR1 and CDR2 from the germline V gene are SGHVS and FQNEAQ. The CDR3 nucleotides read TGTGCCAGCAGCCTACCGGGGCAGGGCGGTGGTTCACCCCTCCACTTT. The encoded protein is CASSLPGQGGGSPLHF.

This clonotype showed up many times. CDR3 bases: TGTGCCTCTACCCGACTAGCGGGAGTCTACGAGCAGTACTTC. As protein: CASTRLAGVYEQYF. The chain employs TRBV7-2 and TRBJ2-7, with TRBD2 identical over 12 bases. The length of the CDR3 is 14 residues. J was trimmed by 3 bases and V by 11 bases; bases with no gene match: 8. Germline V gene sequence: CDR1 SGHTA, CDR2 FQGNSA. The variable domain in full, completed from reference TRBV7-2 and TRBJ2-7, reads GAGVSQSPSNKVTEKGKDVELRCDPISGHTALYWYRQSLGQGLEFLIYFQGNSAPDKSGLPSDRFSAERTGGSVSTLTIQRTQQEDSAVYLCASTRLAGVYEQYFGPGTRLTVT.

This clonotype was found many times. The genes are TRBV12-3 or TRBV12-4 and TRBJ2-7, with D tentatively TRBD2 (6 bases). CDR3 length: 13 amino acids. Trimming took 7 bases from V and 7 from J, leaving 17 bases between them. DNA for the CDR3: TGTGCCAGCAACTTAGGGGCCCGGGGGGAGCAGTACTTC. Its protein product is CASNLGARGEQYF.

This chain links TRBV6-2 or TRBV6-3 with TRBJ2-7, with 8 bases that match TRBD2. V was clipped by 8 bases and J by 9 bases; unmatched bases: 12. Per the germline V gene, CDR1 is MNHEY and CDR2 is SVGEGT. CDR3 length: 13 amino acids. The CDR3 is CASGEAGASAQYF. The DNA of the CDR3 is TGTGCCAGCGGGGAAGCGGGGGCCTCCGCGCAGTACTTC.

This clonotype was seen at least ten times. This chain connects TRBV28 to TRBJ2-7, with D possibly being TRBD1 or TRBD2 (5 bases each). The CDR3 runs 15 residues. Germline V gene data show CDR1 as MDHEN and CDR2 as SYDVKM. V shed 6 bases and J shed 1 base, with 16 bases lying between them. As DNA, the CDR3 is TGTGCCAGCAGACACGGGACGAGTAGTTCCTACGAGCAGTACTTC. Protein product: CASRHGTSSSYEQYF.